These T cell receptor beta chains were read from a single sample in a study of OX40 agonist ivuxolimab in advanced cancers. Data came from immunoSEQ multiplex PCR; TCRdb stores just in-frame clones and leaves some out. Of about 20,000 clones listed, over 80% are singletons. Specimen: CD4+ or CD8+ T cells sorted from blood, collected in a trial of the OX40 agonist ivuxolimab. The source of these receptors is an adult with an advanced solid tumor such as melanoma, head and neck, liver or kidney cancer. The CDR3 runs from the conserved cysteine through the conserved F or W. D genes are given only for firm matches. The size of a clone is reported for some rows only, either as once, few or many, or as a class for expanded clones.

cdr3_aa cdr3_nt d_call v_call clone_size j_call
CASSMGTSNYGYTF TGTGCCAGTAGTATGGGGACATCCAACTATGGCTACACCTTC NA TRBV19 NA TRBJ1-2
CACTTGQGNYGYTF TGTGCCTGCACGACGGGACAGGGGAACTATGGCTACACCTTC TRBD1 TRBV2 NA TRBJ1-2
CASPEPIPVTEAFF TGTGCCAGCCCGGAGCCCATTCCGGTTACTGAAGCTTTCTTT NA TRBV6-1 NA TRBJ1-1
CASSQGQPPNTGELFF TGCGCCAGCAGCCAAGGTCAGCCCCCGAACACCGGGGAGCTGTTTTTT NA TRBV4-3 NA TRBJ2-2
CASSPEGSLSGNTIYF TGTGCCAGCTCACCAGAGGGCAGCCTCTCTGGAAACACCATATATTTT NA TRBV18 NA TRBJ1-3
CASMGGYNEQFF TGTGCCAGCATGGGAGGGTACAATGAGCAGTTCTTC NA TRBV21-1 few TRBJ2-1
CASRMTGTGVYTGANVLTF TGTGCCAGCAGAATGACCGGGACAGGGGTATATACCGGGGCCAACGTCCTGACTTTC TRBD1 TRBV28 NA TRBJ2-6
CASGWQSQPQHF TGTGCTAGTGGTTGGCAGAGTCAGCCCCAGCATTTT NA TRBV12-5 NA TRBJ1-5
CASHGDYRAYEQYF TGTGCCAGCCATGGGGACTATCGGGCCTACGAGCAGTACTTC TRBD2 TRBV6-1 NA TRBJ2-7
CASRGTDATQYF TGTGCCAGCAGGGGAACCGATGCGACCCAGTACTTC NA TRBV7-9 NA TRBJ2-5
CAWGNTGFEKLFF TGTGCCTGGGGGAACACAGGGTTTGAAAAACTGTTTTTT NA TRBV30 NA TRBJ1-4
CASSLSGNQPQHF TGTGCCAGCAGCTTGAGCGGGAATCAGCCCCAGCATTTT NA TRBV5-5 NA TRBJ1-5
CASTQRLDEQFF TGTGCCAGCACCCAGCGGCTAGATGAGCAGTTCTTC NA TRBV2 NA TRBJ2-1
CASSAQGSTDTQYF TGTGCCAGCAGCGCACAGGGATCCACAGATACGCAGTATTTT NA TRBV9 once TRBJ2-3
CASSIDQETQYF TGTGCCAGCAGCATAGATCAAGAGACCCAGTACTTC NA TRBV5-6 NA TRBJ2-5
CASRTGDWELFF TGTGCCAGTAGGACAGGGGACTGGGAGCTGTTTTTT TRBD1 TRBV19 medium-sized TRBJ2-2
CASSVRTNSYEQYF TGTGCCAGCAGCGTGAGGACTAACTCCTACGAGCAGTACTTC NA TRBV5-4 NA TRBJ2-7
CASSYKGGDTQYF TGTGCCAGCAGTTACAAGGGTGGGGATACGCAGTATTTT NA TRBV6-6 NA TRBJ2-3
CASSLGSGGISYNEQFF TGTGCCAGCAGTTTAGGATCGGGAGGGATATCCTACAATGAGCAGTTCTTC TRBD2 TRBV27 NA TRBJ2-1
CASSLPGTGFYEQYF TGTGCCAGCAGCCTCCCCGGGACAGGGTTTTACGAGCAGTACTTC TRBD1 TRBV7-9 NA TRBJ2-7
CASSQKSGTGGISSTDTQYF TGCGCCAGCAGCCAAAAATCCGGGACAGGAGGTATCTCTAGCACAGATACGCAGTATTTT TRBD1 TRBV4-3 NA TRBJ2-3
CASSFFPGAYEQYF TGCGCCAGCAGCTTCTTTCCGGGAGCCTACGAGCAGTACTTC NA TRBV5-1 NA TRBJ2-7
CASSLASRGNHSPLHF TGTGCCAGCAGCTTAGCTAGCAGGGGTAATCATTCACCCCTCCACTTT NA TRBV7-8 NA TRBJ1-6
CASSNRDQHYEQYF TGTGCCAGCAGCAACCGGGACCAACATTACGAGCAGTACTTC NA TRBV7-3 NA TRBJ2-7
CASSTTGTGAGQPQHF TGTGCCAGCAGTACGACCGGGACAGGAGCAGGTCAGCCCCAGCATTTT TRBD1 TRBV28 NA TRBJ1-5
CASSLTEKLFF TGTGCCAGCAGCTTGACTGAAAAACTGTTTTTT NA TRBV28 NA TRBJ1-4
CASSPPTSGNYNEQFF TGTGCCAGCTCACCCCCTACTAGCGGGAACTACAATGAGCAGTTCTTC TRBD2 TRBV18 few TRBJ2-1
CASSSRLASISYNEQFF TGTGCCAGCAGCTCCCGGCTAGCGTCCATCTCCTACAATGAGCAGTTCTTC NA TRBV7-8 NA TRBJ2-1
CASSAGQYSYEQYF TGTGCCAGCAGCGCGGGACAGTACTCCTACGAGCAGTACTTC NA TRBV13 NA TRBJ2-7
CASSHLDRGETQYF TGCGCCAGCAGCCACCTCGACAGGGGAGAGACCCAGTACTTC TRBD1 TRBV4-1 once TRBJ2-5
CASSIGSNTEAFF TGTGCCAGTAGTATAGGCTCGAACACTGAAGCTTTCTTT NA TRBV19 once TRBJ1-1
CASSQDPPGTAGNQPQHF TGCGCCAGCAGCCAAGACCCCCCCGGGACAGCGGGCAATCAGCCCCAGCATTTT TRBD1 TRBV4-3 few TRBJ1-5
CASSPQGPMNTEAFF TGTGCCAGCAGCCCGCAGGGACCAATGAACACTGAAGCTTTCTTT NA TRBV7-8 NA TRBJ1-1